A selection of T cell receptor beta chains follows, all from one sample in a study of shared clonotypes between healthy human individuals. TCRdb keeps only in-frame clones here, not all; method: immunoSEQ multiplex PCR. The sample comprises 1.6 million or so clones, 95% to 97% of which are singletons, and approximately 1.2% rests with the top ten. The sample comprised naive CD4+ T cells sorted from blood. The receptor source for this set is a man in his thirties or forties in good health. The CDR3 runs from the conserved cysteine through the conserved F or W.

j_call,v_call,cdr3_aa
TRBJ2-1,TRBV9,CASSGSSLSYNEQFF
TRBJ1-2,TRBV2,CASSDTNYGYTF
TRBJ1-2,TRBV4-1,CASSQDSPGGGYGYTF
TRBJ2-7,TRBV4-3,CASSQVLWTHEQYF
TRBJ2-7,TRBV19,CASSIFEGGTYEQYF
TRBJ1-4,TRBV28,CASSHKARKLFF
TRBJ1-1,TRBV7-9,CASAEEMNTEAFF
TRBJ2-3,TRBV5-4,CASSLGRLAGSTDTQYF
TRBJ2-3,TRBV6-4,CASTPTCRPNTQYF
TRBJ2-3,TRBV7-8,CASSPGTSGTITDTQYF
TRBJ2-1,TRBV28,CASREHNEQFF
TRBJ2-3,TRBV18,CASSRKRTGGADTDTQYF
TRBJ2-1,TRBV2,CASRATSVDEQFF
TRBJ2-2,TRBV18,CASSVKQAGGNTGELFF
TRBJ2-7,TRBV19,CASSQGRDYEQYF
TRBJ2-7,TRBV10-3,CAIRNRYEQYF
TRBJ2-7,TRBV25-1,CASRDRGGRYEQYF